This T cell receptor beta chain was retrieved from a study of shared clonotypes between healthy human individuals. On this clone itself: Its target is not known.

Here immunoSEQ multiplex PCR was the method, and the copy in TCRdb shows in-frame clones only, minus some. The data contain 2.3 million or so clones, approximately 93% of them singletons. V lost 5 bases to trimming and J lost 2 bases; unmatched junction nucleotides: 7. The length of the CDR3 is 15 residues. The V gene's germline CDR1 is SGHVS and CDR2 FQNEAQ. Whole-study findings and limits: Generation probabilities of non-shared clonotypes were lower (relative to those shared by all four donors). Enrolling few donors narrowed the genetic and exposure-history diversity that was represented.

Source material: naive CD4+ T cells from PBMCs. Subset noted: CD45RA+ positively selected. The receptor's source is a young man in good health. Some clones in this sample may be carry-over from other donors' samples. The chain recombines TRBV7-8 with TRBJ2-3, with 7 bases lining up with TRBD1. The CDR3 region has the DNA TGTGCCAGCAGCCGAACGACAGGGTTCACAGATACGCAGTATTTT. This sequence encodes CASSRTTGFTDTQYF.